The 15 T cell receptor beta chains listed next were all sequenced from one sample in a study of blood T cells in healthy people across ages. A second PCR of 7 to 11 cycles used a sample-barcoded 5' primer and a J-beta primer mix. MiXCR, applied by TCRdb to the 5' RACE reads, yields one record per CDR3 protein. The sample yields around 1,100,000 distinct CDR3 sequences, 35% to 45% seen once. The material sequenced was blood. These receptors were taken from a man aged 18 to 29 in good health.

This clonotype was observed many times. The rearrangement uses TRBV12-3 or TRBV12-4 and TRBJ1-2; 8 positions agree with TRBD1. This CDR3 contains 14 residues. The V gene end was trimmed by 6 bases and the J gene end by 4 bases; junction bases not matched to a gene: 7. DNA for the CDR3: TGTGCCAGCAGAAGGACAGGGCTGGCCTATGGCTACACCTTC. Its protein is CASRRTGLAYGYTF.

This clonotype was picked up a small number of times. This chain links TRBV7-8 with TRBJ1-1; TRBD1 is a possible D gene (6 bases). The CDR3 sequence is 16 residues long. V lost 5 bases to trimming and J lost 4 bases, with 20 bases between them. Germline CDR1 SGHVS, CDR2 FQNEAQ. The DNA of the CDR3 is TGTGCCAGCAGCCCCGCAGCTGTCGGGGGCGTCACTGAAGCTTTCTTT. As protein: CASSPAAVGGVTEAFF.

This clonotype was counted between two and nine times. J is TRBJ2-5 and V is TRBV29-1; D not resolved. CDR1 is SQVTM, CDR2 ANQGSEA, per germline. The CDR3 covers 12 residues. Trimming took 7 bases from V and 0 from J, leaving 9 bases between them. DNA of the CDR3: TGCAGCGGTGGTGAACACCAAGAGACCCAGTACTTC. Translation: CSGGEHQETQYF.

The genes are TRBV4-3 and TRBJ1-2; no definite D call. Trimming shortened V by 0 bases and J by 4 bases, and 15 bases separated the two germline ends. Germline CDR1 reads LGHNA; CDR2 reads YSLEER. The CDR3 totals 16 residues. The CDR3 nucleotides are TGCGCCAGCAGCCAAGATGCCCAGGTACTACTCTATGGCTACACCTTC. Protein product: CASSQDAQVLLYGYTF.

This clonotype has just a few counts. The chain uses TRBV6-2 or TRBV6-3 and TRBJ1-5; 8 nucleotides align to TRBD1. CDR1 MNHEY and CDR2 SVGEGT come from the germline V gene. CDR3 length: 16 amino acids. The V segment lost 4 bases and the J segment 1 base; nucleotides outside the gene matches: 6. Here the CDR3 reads CASSSPTGASNQPQHF. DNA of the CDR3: TGTGCCAGCAGTTCACCGACAGGGGCCAGCAATCAGCCCCAGCATTTT.

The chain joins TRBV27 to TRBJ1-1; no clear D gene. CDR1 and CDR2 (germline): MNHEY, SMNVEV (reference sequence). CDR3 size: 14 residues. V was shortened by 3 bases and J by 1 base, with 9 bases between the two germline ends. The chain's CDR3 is CASSFSKGNTEAFF. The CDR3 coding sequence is TGTGCCAGCAGTTTTTCGAAGGGGAACACTGAAGCTTTCTTT.

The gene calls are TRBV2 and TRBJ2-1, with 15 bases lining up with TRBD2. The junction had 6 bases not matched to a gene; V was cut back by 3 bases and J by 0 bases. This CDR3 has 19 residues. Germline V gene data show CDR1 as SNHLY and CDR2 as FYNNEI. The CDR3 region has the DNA TGTGCCAGCAGTGACACGGGACTAGCGGGGGGTACCTCCTACAATGAGCAGTTCTTC. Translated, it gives CASSDTGLAGGTSYNEQFF.

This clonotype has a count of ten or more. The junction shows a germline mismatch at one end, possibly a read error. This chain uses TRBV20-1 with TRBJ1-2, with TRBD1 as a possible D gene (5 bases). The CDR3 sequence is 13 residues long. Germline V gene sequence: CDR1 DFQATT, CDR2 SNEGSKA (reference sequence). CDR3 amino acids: CSSRDNTGYGYTF. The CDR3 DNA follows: TGCAGTTCTAGAGATAACACAGGCTATGGCTACACCTTC.

In DNA, the CDR3 is TGTGCCAGCAGCCTCCGCGGGGGCCCTGAGCAGTTCTTC. This gives the protein CASSLRGGPEQFF. V is TRBV3-1 and J is TRBJ2-1; possible D gene TRBD2, 7 bases. There are 13 residues in the CDR3. The V end was cut by 4 bases, the J end by 9 bases, with 13 bases between. Germline CDR1 LGHDT, CDR2 YNNKEL (reference sequence).

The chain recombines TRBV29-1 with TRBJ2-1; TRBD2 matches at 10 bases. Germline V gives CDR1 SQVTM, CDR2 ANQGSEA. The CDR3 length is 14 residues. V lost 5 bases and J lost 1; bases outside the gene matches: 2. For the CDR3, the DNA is TGCAGCGTTAAAGCGGGGGGGTCCTACAATGAGCAGTTCTTC. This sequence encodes CSVKAGGSYNEQFF.

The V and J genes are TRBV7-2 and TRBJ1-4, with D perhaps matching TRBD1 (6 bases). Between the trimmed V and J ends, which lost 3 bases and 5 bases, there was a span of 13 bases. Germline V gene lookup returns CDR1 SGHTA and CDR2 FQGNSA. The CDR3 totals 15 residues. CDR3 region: CASSFSGVPNEKLFF. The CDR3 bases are TGTGCCAGCAGCTTTTCAGGGGTACCCAATGAAAAACTGTTTTTT.

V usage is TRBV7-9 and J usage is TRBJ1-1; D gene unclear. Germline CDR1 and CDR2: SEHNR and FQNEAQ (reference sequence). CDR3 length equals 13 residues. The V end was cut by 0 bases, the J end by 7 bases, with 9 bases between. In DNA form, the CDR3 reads TGTGCCAGCAGCTTAGCTCGGGTTGGTGAAGCTTTCTTT. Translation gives CASSLARVGEAFF.

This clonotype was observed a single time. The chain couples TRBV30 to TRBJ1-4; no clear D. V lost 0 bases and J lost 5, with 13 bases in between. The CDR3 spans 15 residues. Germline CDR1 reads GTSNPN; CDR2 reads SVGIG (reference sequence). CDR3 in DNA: TGTGCCTGGAGTGTACCAACAGCTTTCAATGAAAAACTGTTTTTT. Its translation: CAWSVPTAFNEKLFF.

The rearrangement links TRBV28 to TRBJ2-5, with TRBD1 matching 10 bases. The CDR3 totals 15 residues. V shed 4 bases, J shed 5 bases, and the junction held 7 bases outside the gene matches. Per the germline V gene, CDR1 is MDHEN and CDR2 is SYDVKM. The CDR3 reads CASSSGTGDGETQYF. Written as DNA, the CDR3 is TGTGCCAGCAGTTCAGGGACAGGGGACGGGGAGACCCAGTACTTC.

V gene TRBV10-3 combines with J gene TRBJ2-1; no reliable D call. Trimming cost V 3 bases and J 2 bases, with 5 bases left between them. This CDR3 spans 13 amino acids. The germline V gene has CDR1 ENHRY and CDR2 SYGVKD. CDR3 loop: CAISDMPYNEQFF. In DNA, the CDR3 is TGTGCCATCAGTGATATGCCCTACAATGAGCAGTTCTTC.